The clone carrying this T cell receptor beta chain has only a few counts. Germline assignment: CDR1 SGHNT and CDR2 YYREEE (reference sequence). This CDR3 spans 15 amino acids. Between the trimmed V and J ends, which lost 3 bases and 1 base, there was a span of 12 bases. This record comes from a study of beta chain features in type 1 diabetes. Study overall: No age, gender or cell yield differences were seen between patients and healthy donors.

Isolation of CD4+ naive, central memory, regulatory and stem cell-like memory cells was achieved by sorting via CD45RO/CCR7/CD25/CD127/CD95/CD27. Sorted cells reached over 95% purity in every population. As every portion of the isolated RNA was reverse transcribed, the sequencing read expressed TCRB transcripts. Naive, central memory and regulatory T cell samples yielded about 3.57 million reads on average. Sequencing was performed with immunoSEQ multiplex PCR; in TCRdb, only in-frame clones are kept and a portion is missing. Of 200,000 to 250,000 clones in the sample, about a tenth were seen once. This chain links TRBV5-4 with TRBJ2-3; the D gene is possibly TRBD2 (5 bases). The sequence derives from a man aged 18 to 35 in good health. Sequencing was performed on central memory CD4+ T cells from blood. The CDR3 DNA follows: TGTGCCAGCAGCTCTTCGGCGGGCCGCACAGATACGCAGTATTTT. Translation gives CASSSSAGRTDTQYF. The complete variable domain, with remaining parts taken from reference TRBV5-4 and TRBJ2-3, reads ETGVTQSPTHLIKTRGQQVTLRCSSQSGHNTVSWYQQALGQGPQFIFQYYREEENGRGNFPPRFSGLQFPNYSSELNVNALELDDSALYLCASSSSAGRTDTQYFGPGTRLTVL.